This TCR beta chain was recorded in a study of blood T cell repertoires in COVID-19. Study as a whole: The study drew acute and convalescent COVID-19 samples from the United States, Italy and Spain.

J lost 3 bases, V lost 4 bases, and 4 bases had no gene match. This CDR3 is built from 14 residues. Per the germline V gene, CDR1 is SGHRS and CDR2 is YFSETQ. In the original analysis: Estimation of nucleated cell counts relied on the amplification of reference gene primers. Measured with immunoSEQ multiplex PCR; TCRdb has only the in-frame clones, and not every one. V, J and clone size are taken as reported in that table, and D and trimming were inferred from the DNA itself. The repertoire holds 95,000 to 100,000 clones, with over 80% as singletons. The specimen was peripheral blood. The chain employs TRBV5-1 and TRBJ2-1, with TRBD1 matching over 7 bases. The TCR comes from a man in his fifties with active COVID-19. For the CDR3, the DNA is TGCGCCAGCAGCGATACAGGGGACTACAATGAGCAGTTCTTC. Residues: CASSDTGDYNEQFF.